The 18 T cell receptor beta chains below were found in one sample sequenced in a study of early T cells in non-severe SARS-CoV-2 infection. MiXCR, run by TCRdb on the 5' RACE reads, gives a single entry per CDR3 protein. Found here are around 80,000 distinct CDR3 sequences, 8% to 13% of them singletons; the top ten hold 8% to 10%. The sequenced sample was whole blood, obtained at baseline. The receptors here all came from an adult who was a healthcare worker with PCR-confirmed SARS-CoV-2 infection or an uninfected control (not recorded which).

This clonotype showed up just a few times. The gene calls are TRBV5-4 and TRBJ2-3; 9 nucleotides line up with TRBD1. With V trimmed by 4 bases and J by 4 bases, 13 bases remained unmatched. Germline assignment: CDR1 SGHNT and CDR2 YYREEE (reference sequence). CDR3 size: 17 residues. In DNA, the CDR3 is TGTGCCAGCAGCCGAGAGCGCGGGACAGGGTCATCAGATACGCAGTATTTT. Its translation is CASSRERGTGSSDTQYF.

The chain links TRBV13 to TRBJ2-7; possibly TRBD2 for D (5 bases). The CDR3 is made up of 13 amino acids. Per germline, CDR1 PRHDT and CDR2 FYEKMQ (reference sequence). Deletions cut 3 bases from V and 2 bases from J, with 8 bases between. This CDR3 is CASSFRDTYEQYF. CDR3 bases: TGTGCCAGCAGCTTTCGGGATACCTACGAGCAGTACTTC.

With respect to this clonotype: A read error may produce the germline difference seen at one junction end. The chain links TRBV30 to TRBJ2-1; D is possibly TRBD2 (6 bases). Germline CDR1 GTSNPN, CDR2 SVGIG (reference sequence). This CDR3 is built from 15 residues. In DNA form, the CDR3 reads TGTGCCTGGGGTGTTGGGGAGGCAAAGGGGAATGAGCAGTTCTTC. It specifies CAWGVGEAKGNEQFF.

This clonotype turned up a few times. The chain employs TRBV7-9 and TRBJ2-2; possible D gene TRBD2, 5 bases. Trimming stripped 6 bases from V and 4 bases from J, with 15 bases between. Germline V gene sequence: CDR1 SEHNR, CDR2 FQNEAQ (reference sequence). The CDR3 totals 15 residues. CDR3: CASSLTVGSTGELFF. DNA for the CDR3: TGTGCCAGCAGTCTAACGGTGGGGAGCACCGGGGAGCTGTTTTTT.

This clonotype was observed many times. This chain links TRBV3-1 with TRBJ2-7; D gene unclear. The CDR3 totals 16 residues. Germline loops: CDR1 LGHDT, CDR2 YNNKEL (reference sequence). Trimming removed 4 bases from V and 6 bases from J, with 22 bases in between. The DNA of the CDR3 is TGTGCCAGCAGCCCACAAGCCAGATACCCGCCGGGCGAGCAGTACTTC. Residues: CASSPQARYPPGEQYF.

This clonotype was seen more than once but under ten times. The rearrangement uses TRBV20-1 and TRBJ2-1; D is perhaps TRBD2 (6 bases). Germline values: CDR1 DFQATT, CDR2 SNEGSKA (reference sequence). The CDR3 is 14 residues long. Deletions cut 6 bases from V and 4 bases from J, with 16 bases between. CDR3 loop: CSARGTTIYNEQFF. For the CDR3, the DNA is TGCAGTGCCCGCGGGACCACGATTTACAATGAGCAGTTCTTC.

A few counts support this clonotype. The CDR3 DNA reads as TGCGCCAGCAGCGGCTGGACTAGCGGGAGGCGCAGCACAGATACGCAGTATTTT. As protein: CASSGWTSGRRSTDTQYF. This chain joins TRBV5-1 and TRBJ2-3; 14 bases are shared with TRBD2. Trimming took 4 bases from V and 0 from J; bases not matched to a gene: 7. Germline values: CDR1 SGHRS, CDR2 YFSETQ. The CDR3 spans 18 residues.

This clonotype was recorded a few times. The chain has TRBV20-1 and TRBJ1-5; D might be TRBD1 (6 bases). Germline CDR1 reads DFQATT; CDR2 reads SNEGSKA (reference sequence). The CDR3 has 15 residues. V was cut by 4 bases and J by 1 base, with 14 bases left in between. For the CDR3, the DNA is TGCAGTGCTACGGTACAGGGAGCAAGCAATCAGCCCCAGCATTTT. This sequence encodes CSATVQGASNQPQHF.

This clonotype was observed a few times. The rearrangement uses TRBV12-3 or TRBV12-4 and TRBJ2-1, with 8 bases aligning to TRBD2. The V and J ends lost 6 bases and 4 bases, in that order; junction bases with no gene match: 11. The CDR3 runs 16 residues. CDR3 nucleotides: TGTGCCAGCAGCTCCGGGGGGGCGGTTTCTTACAATGAGCAGTTCTTC. This codes for CASSSGGAVSYNEQFF.

This chain connects TRBV7-9 to TRBJ1-1; tentative D call: TRBD1 (5 bases). Trimming shortened V by 5 bases and J by 2 bases, and 18 bases separated the two germline ends. CDR1 and CDR2 from the germline V gene are SEHNR and FQNEAQ (reference sequence). CDR3 length equals 16 residues. The CDR3 DNA sequence: TGTGCCAGCAGCATCGGGACGACCGTGGGAAACACTGAAGCTTTCTTT. Its protein product is CASSIGTTVGNTEAFF.

This clonotype has at least ten counts. The chain employs TRBV5-1 and TRBJ2-3; a possible D gene is TRBD2 (5 bases). The germline CDR1 and CDR2 sequences are SGHRS and YFSETQ. V was cut by 3 bases and J by 4 bases, with 12 bases left in between. The length of the CDR3 is 14 residues. Written as DNA, the CDR3 is TGCGCCAGCAGCTCGTCTGAGGGATCAGATACGCAGTATTTT. Protein: CASSSSEGSDTQYF.

This clonotype was counted only a few times. The V and J genes are TRBV27 and TRBJ2-1, with 9 nucleotides matching TRBD2. Germline V gene sequence: CDR1 MNHEY, CDR2 SMNVEV (reference sequence). The CDR3 consists of 13 residues. J lost 10 bases, V lost 6 bases, and 7 bases had no gene match. The CDR3 nucleotides are TGTGCCAGCAGAGAGTGGGCGGGAGGGGAGCAGTTCTTC. Its translation is CASREWAGGEQFF.

This clonotype was recorded a few times. The V call is TRBV5-5, the J call TRBJ1-2, with D perhaps TRBD1 (5 bases). V was cut by 0 bases and J by 5 bases, with 11 bases left in between. This CDR3 comprises 14 residues. Germline V CDR1 and CDR2: SGHKS, YYEKEE (reference sequence). The DNA of the CDR3 is TGTGCCAGCAGCTTGGGGCAGGGCGGATATGGCTACACCTTC. This encodes CASSLGQGGYGYTF.

At least ten counts were recorded for this clonotype. The chain carries TRBV6-1 and TRBJ1-5; D may be TRBD1 (5 bases). Per the germline V gene, CDR1 is MNHNS and CDR2 is SASEGT. V was cut by 1 base and J by 7 bases, with 11 bases left in between. The CDR3 runs to 14 residues. The DNA for the CDR3 is TGTGCCAGCAGTGAAGTTGGGGGTGAGCAGCCCCAGCATTTT. It encodes CASSEVGGEQPQHF.

This clonotype was seen many times. The rearrangement links TRBV7-3 to TRBJ2-1; 10 bases map to TRBD2. Germline assignment: CDR1 SGHTA and CDR2 FQGTGA. Trimming cost V 5 bases and J 7 bases; bases outside gene matches: 8. This CDR3 has 15 amino acids. The CDR3 region has the DNA TGTGCCAGCAGCATGATAGCGGGAGGCCGGAATGAGCAGTTCTTC. Translated: CASSMIAGGRNEQFF.

In its sample, this clonotype was seen a few times. This chain connects TRBV5-1 to TRBJ2-3, with D possibly matching TRBD2 (6 bases). The CDR3 covers 14 residues. Trimming removed 4 bases from V and 5 bases from J, with 14 bases in between. Germline-derived CDR1 and CDR2 are SGHRS and YFSETQ. The CDR3, as DNA: TGCGCCAGCAGCCGGACCTTGGGAGGAGATACGCAGTATTTT. Translated, it gives CASSRTLGGDTQYF.

The table lists this clonotype with a few counts. V gene TRBV6-1 combines with J gene TRBJ2-2; 9 bases are shared with TRBD1. Germline lookup yields CDR1 MNHNS and CDR2 SASEGT. V was pared by 3 bases and J by 4 bases, with 0 bases of the junction left unmatched. The CDR3 contains 14 residues. This CDR3 is CASSETGGTGELFF. The CDR3 nucleotides are TGTGCCAGCAGTGAGACAGGGGGCACCGGGGAGCTGTTTTTT.

This clonotype was observed a few times. V is TRBV5-5 and J is TRBJ1-1; no clear D gene. The CDR3 totals 14 residues. Germline V lookup: CDR1 SGHKS, CDR2 YYEKEE (reference sequence). Trimming took off 0 bases at V and 1 base at J, with 7 bases between the two ends. The CDR3: CASSLVAGNTEAFF. CDR3 bases: TGTGCCAGCAGCTTGGTGGCAGGGAACACTGAAGCTTTCTTT.